This paragraph covers one TCR beta chain sequence. The antigen is unknown. The method was immunoSEQ multiplex PCR; TCRdb's version includes in-frame clones alone and lacks a portion of them. The table includes about 120,000 clones, roughly 84% detected once. This sample is part of a study of cytomegalovirus exposure and HLA in healthy donors. General study points: One later analysis, an examination of the 120 or so validation repertoires, found that first-cohort TCR clusters tended to co-occur in them. Testing in vitro showed three CMV-associated chains specific for CMV antigens. Accounts indicate the classifier identified cytomegalovirus status with strong specificity and sensitivity. Most TCR sequences proved rare, with some public TCRs found in many donors.

This TCR came from a woman aged 25-40 years in good health and CMV-seronegative. The sequencing input was PBMCs.

CDR3 in DNA: TGTGCCAGCAGCCCCGCTAGGAGAGCAGATACGCAGTATTTT. Translating gives CASSPARRADTQYF. The chain links TRBV7-3 to TRBJ2-3; D call uncertain. Germline CDR1 and CDR2: SGHTA and FQGTGA. This CDR3 region has 14 residues. The germline V and J ends were trimmed by 5 bases and 4 bases, with 13 bases remaining between them.